What follows describes a single T cell receptor (beta chain). The antigen is undetermined. Trimming removed 5 bases from V and 7 bases from J, with 14 bases in between. CDR1 and CDR2 (germline): MDHEN, SYDVKM. CDR3 size: 13 residues. The data were obtained in a study of T cell responses to AZD1222 COVID-19 vaccine. Study-wide points: Donors were largely white British and mainly female; clonal diversity was possibly underestimated.

The data were produced by immunoSEQ multiplex PCR, yet TCRdb's version contains in-frame clones alone and is incomplete. The table has approximately 270,000 clones, 85% to 95% seen once. The material sequenced was peripheral blood, taken 28 days after the second AZD1222 dose. V is TRBV28 and J is TRBJ1-2; no reliable D call. The clonotype originates from an adult who received the AZD1222 COVID-19 vaccine. The CDR3 reads CASSRGISLGYTF. The CDR3 nucleotides are TGTGCCAGCAGTCGGGGAATCTCCCTTGGCTACACCTTC.